This TCR beta chain derives from a study of beta chain features in type 1 diabetes. Reverse transcribing all isolated RNA meant expressed TCRB transcripts were sequenced. This table comes from immunoSEQ multiplex PCR, and its TCRdb copy is limited to in-frame clones, with some not included. The table lists around 290,000 clones, about 7.8% of them singletons. Looked up from germline, CDR1 is GTSNPN and CDR2 is SVGIG (reference sequence). V was pared by 3 bases and J by 1 base, with 9 bases between. The CDR3 consists of 13 residues. The sample taken for sequencing was central memory CD4+ T cells from blood. The sequence came from a woman aged 18-29 years in good health. The chain couples TRBV30 to TRBJ1-1; no firm D call. The CDR3 reads CAWRPQPNTEAFF. For the CDR3, the DNA is TGTGCCTGGAGACCACAGCCGAACACTGAAGCTTTCTTT.